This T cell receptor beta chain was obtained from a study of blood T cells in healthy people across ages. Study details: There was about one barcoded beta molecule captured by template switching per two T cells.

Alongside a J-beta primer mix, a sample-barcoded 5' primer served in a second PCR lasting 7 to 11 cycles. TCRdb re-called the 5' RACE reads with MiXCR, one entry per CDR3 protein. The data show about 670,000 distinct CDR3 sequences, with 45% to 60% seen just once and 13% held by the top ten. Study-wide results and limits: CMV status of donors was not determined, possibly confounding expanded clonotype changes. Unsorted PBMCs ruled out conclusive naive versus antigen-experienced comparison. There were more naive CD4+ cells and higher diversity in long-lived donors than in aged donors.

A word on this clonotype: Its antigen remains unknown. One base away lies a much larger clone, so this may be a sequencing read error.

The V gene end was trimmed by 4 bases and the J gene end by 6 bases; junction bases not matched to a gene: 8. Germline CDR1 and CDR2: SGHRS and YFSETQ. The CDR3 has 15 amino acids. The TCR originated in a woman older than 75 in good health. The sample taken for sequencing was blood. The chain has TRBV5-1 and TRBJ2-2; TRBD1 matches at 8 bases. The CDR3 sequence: CASSHGQGIAGELFF. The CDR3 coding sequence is TGCGCCAGCAGCCATGGACAGGGTATAGCCGGGGAGCTGTTTTTT. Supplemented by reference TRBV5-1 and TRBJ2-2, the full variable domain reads KAGVTQTPRYLIKTRGQQVTLSCSPISGHRSVSWYQQTPGQGLQFLFEYFSETQRNKGNFPGRFSGRQFSNSRSEMNVSTLELGDSALYLCASSHGQGIAGELFFGEGSRLTVL.